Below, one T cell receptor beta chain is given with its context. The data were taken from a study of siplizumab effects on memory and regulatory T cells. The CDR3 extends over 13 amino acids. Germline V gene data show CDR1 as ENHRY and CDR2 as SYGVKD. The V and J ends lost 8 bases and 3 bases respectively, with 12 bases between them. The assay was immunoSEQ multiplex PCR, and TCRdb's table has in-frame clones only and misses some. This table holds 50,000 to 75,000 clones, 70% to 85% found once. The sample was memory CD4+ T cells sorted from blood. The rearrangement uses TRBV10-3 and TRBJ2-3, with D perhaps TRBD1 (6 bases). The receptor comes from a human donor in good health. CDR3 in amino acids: CAIHRDITDTQYF. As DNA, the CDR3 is TGTGCCATCCATAGGGACATAACAGATACGCAGTATTTT.